These 3 T cell receptor beta chains originate from one sample sequenced in a study of metastatic and nonmetastatic thyroid tumors. With MiXCR, TCRdb reprocessed the PCR reads. The sample contains under 20,000 clones, roughly 25% of which appear only once. Each patient came to thyroid surgery without any prior treatment (of any kind). The sequencing input was blood. These receptors all stem from a male donor with papillary thyroid cancer or a benign thyroid nodule (not recorded which). Some clones in this sample may be carry-over from other donors' samples.

This clone was observed a handful of times. V usage is TRBV28 and J usage is TRBJ2-3; TRBD1 aligns across 9 bases. The V gene end was trimmed by 5 bases and the J gene end by 6 bases; junction bases not matched to a gene: 15. Germline V gives CDR1 MDHEN, CDR2 SYDVKM. The length of the CDR3 is 17 residues. CDR3 nucleotide sequence: TGTGCCAGCAGTAGCCCGGGGACAGGGAAGACGAGGGATACGCAGTATTTT. It yields the protein CASSSPGTGKTRDTQYF.

This chain joins TRBV27 and TRBJ2-7, with 7 bases aligning to TRBD1. The CDR3 covers 14 residues. CDR1 and CDR2 (germline): MNHEY, SMNVEV (reference sequence). CDR3 sequence: CSRSPGTVSHEQYF. In nucleotides, the CDR3 is TGTTCCCGCAGTCCTGGGACAGTTTCCCACGAGCAGTACTTC.

This clone was seen a few times. DNA for the CDR3: TGTGCCAGCAGTGAGTTCCAAGCTAACTATGGCTACACCTTC. Encoded protein: CASSEFQANYGYTF. The chain joins TRBV2 to TRBJ1-2; D call uncertain. Germline CDR1 is SNHLY and CDR2 is FYNNEI. V lost 3 bases to trimming and J lost 0 bases, with 8 bases between them. CDR3 length: 14 residues.